This passage covers 14 T cell receptor beta chains from one sample sequenced in a study of naive and memory T cell subsets. TCR cDNA received a 3' ligated oligonucleotide that carried a UMI. Ligated cDNA underwent four rounds of PCR with nested alpha and beta constant region primers and SP2. Using its own MiXCR run on the 5' RACE reads, TCRdb lists one record per CDR3 protein. The table lists about 48,000 distinct CDR3 sequences, around 5% of them singletons, with under 0.95% in the top ten. Source of these receptors: a female donor in good health.

The table lists this clonotype with many counts. The CDR3 region is CSVMREGRNTGELFF. CDR3 DNA sequence: TGCAGCGTTATGAGGGAGGGCCGTAACACCGGGGAGCTGTTTTTT. The chain recombines TRBV29-1 with TRBJ2-2, with TRBD2 matching 7 bases. CDR1 and CDR2 (germline): SQVTM, ANQGSEA. The CDR3 length is 15 residues. V shed 5 bases and J 2 bases; nucleotides not matched to a gene: 8.

This clonotype was observed many times. The chain carries TRBV12-3 or TRBV12-4 and TRBJ2-3; a weak D match, TRBD2 (6 bases). Trimming removed 5 bases from V and 0 bases from J, with 15 bases in between. The CDR3 has 16 residues. The CDR3 region has the DNA TGTGCCAGCAGTCCGGGACTTGCTCCTAGCACAGATACGCAGTATTTT. It is translated as CASSPGLAPSTDTQYF.

Many counts were recorded for this clonotype. This rearrangement joins TRBV5-1 to TRBJ2-2; 11 bases are a match to TRBD2. Germline V gene lookup returns CDR1 SGHRS and CDR2 YFSETQ. Unmatched junction bases numbered 20, after V lost 1 base and J lost 9 bases. This CDR3 spans 20 amino acids. The CDR3 nucleotides read TGCGCCAGCAGCTTGCCACAGAACCTAGCGGGAGGCCTGGTCTCCAGGGAGCTGTTTTTT. Translated, it gives CASSLPQNLAGGLVSRELFF. The whole variable domain, remainder taken from reference TRBV5-1 and TRBJ2-2, is KAGVTQTPRYLIKTRGQQVTLSCSPISGHRSVSWYQQTPGQGLQFLFEYFSETQRNKGNFPGRFSGRQFSNSRSEMNVSTLELGDSALYLCASSLPQNLAGGLVSRELFFGEGSRLTVL.

A few counts support this clonotype. The V call is TRBV11-2, the J call TRBJ2-5, with 11 bases matching TRBD1. The ends lost 5 bases at V and 5 bases at J; junction bases unmatched: 7. Per the germline V gene, CDR1 is SGHAT and CDR2 is FQNNGV. The CDR3 extends over 15 amino acids. CDR3 sequence: CASSRGQGAWETQYF. DNA of the CDR3: TGTGCCAGCAGCCGCGGACAGGGGGCTTGGGAGACCCAGTACTTC.

This clonotype was observed many times. The J gene is TRBJ2-7, the V gene TRBV11-1; 7 bases match TRBD2. CDR1 and CDR2 (germline): SGHAT, FQDESV (reference sequence). This CDR3 region has 15 residues. The V segment lost 4 bases and the J segment 0 bases; nucleotides outside the gene matches: 6. CDR3 region: CASSWGGPDSYEQYF. CDR3 coding DNA: TGTGCCAGCAGCTGGGGGGGACCCGACTCCTACGAGCAGTACTTC.

This clonotype was counted at least ten times. V and J are TRBV19 and TRBJ2-1; 8 bases line up with TRBD2. The V gene end was trimmed by 3 bases and the J gene end by 4 bases; junction bases not matched to a gene: 2. Germline V gene data show CDR1 as LNHDA and CDR2 as SQIVND (reference sequence). CDR3 length equals 14 residues. For the CDR3, the DNA is TGTGCCAGTAGTATCAGCGGGAGTTACAATGAGCAGTTCTTC. Residues: CASSISGSYNEQFF.

This clonotype was seen at least ten times. The rearrangement joins TRBV4-1 to TRBJ2-7; perhaps TRBD1 as D (6 bases). The CDR3 is made up of 13 amino acids. Germline loops: CDR1 MGHRA, CDR2 YSYEKL. The germline V and J ends were trimmed by 3 bases and 3 bases, with 9 bases remaining between them. The CDR3 loop is CASSQTGHYEQYF. The CDR3 DNA sequence: TGCGCCAGCAGCCAGACAGGACACTACGAGCAGTACTTC.

This clonotype was detected ten times or more. The chain couples TRBV6-2 or TRBV6-3 to TRBJ2-1; no clear D. Germline V CDR1 and CDR2: MNHEY, SVGEGT. The CDR3 is made up of 13 amino acids. V lost 6 bases, J lost 1 base, and 7 bases lay in between. The CDR3 DNA sequence: TGTGCCAGCAGGAACCTATCCTACAATGAGCAGTTCTTC. It is translated as CASRNLSYNEQFF.

This clonotype appeared many times. The V gene is TRBV4-1, the J gene TRBJ2-5; 14 positions match TRBD2. With V trimmed by 5 bases and J by 6 bases, 5 bases remained unmatched. The CDR3 sequence is 15 residues long. Germline loops: CDR1 MGHRA, CDR2 YSYEKL. The CDR3 is CASSKGLAGVQTQYF. The DNA of the CDR3 is TGCGCCAGCAGCAAGGGACTAGCGGGAGTACAGACCCAGTACTTC.

This clonotype was seen ten or more times. V usage is TRBV27 and J usage is TRBJ2-7, with 11 positions matching TRBD1. Germline V gene data show CDR1 as MNHEY and CDR2 as SMNVEV (reference sequence). Trimming cost V 5 bases and J 3 bases; bases outside gene matches: 9. The CDR3 loop spans 16 amino acids. CDR3 in DNA: TGTGCCAGCAGTAGGACAGGGGGCGCATCAGGCTACGAGCAGTACTTC. This sequence encodes CASSRTGGASGYEQYF.

This clonotype was detected many times. The chain couples TRBV7-9 to TRBJ2-5; TRBD2 matches 14 bases. Germline CDR1 and CDR2: SEHNR and FQNEAQ (reference sequence). V shed 3 bases, J shed 4 bases, and the junction held 10 bases outside the gene matches. The CDR3 length is 18 residues. The CDR3 DNA is TGTGCCAGCAGCTTGAGCGGGACTAGCGGGAGAGGTATAGAGACCCAGTACTTC. Amino acids: CASSLSGTSGRGIETQYF.

This clonotype appeared many times. The V call is TRBV6-2 or TRBV6-3, the J call TRBJ1-5, with TRBD1 matching over 7 bases. The CDR3 totals 15 residues. Trimming removed 6 bases from V and 4 bases from J; junction bases left unmatched: 9. The germline CDR1 and CDR2 sequences are MNHEY and SVGEGT. CDR3 amino acids: CASSYGTAWNQPQHF. CDR3 sequence (DNA): TGTGCCAGCAGCTACGGGACAGCCTGGAATCAGCCCCAGCATTTT.

This clonotype showed up many times. The chain uses TRBV20-1 and TRBJ2-2; 11 nucleotides align to TRBD2. The CDR3 spans 19 residues. The junction had 15 bases not matched to a gene; V was cut back by 6 bases and J by 0 bases. Germline assignment: CDR1 DFQATT and CDR2 SNEGSKA (reference sequence). CDR3 nucleotide sequence: TGCAGTGCCCGCCGTTCTCCCGGGACTAGCGGCTCGAACACCGGGGAGCTGTTTTTT. Protein sequence: CSARRSPGTSGSNTGELFF.

This clonotype was seen many times. This CDR3 reads CASSLAAGGSPYEQYF. In DNA, the CDR3 is TGTGCCAGCAGTTTAGCGGCGGGAGGAAGCCCCTACGAGCAGTACTTC. The rearrangement links TRBV12-3 or TRBV12-4 to TRBJ2-7; 8 nucleotides match TRBD2. The CDR3 is 16 residues long. With V trimmed by 0 bases and J by 2 bases, 6 bases remained unmatched.